The clone carrying this T cell receptor (beta chain) has more than one count but fewer than ten. Its antigen is not known. The data belong to a study of identical twins. Everyone who donated was a healthy Caucasian. Study-wide results and caveats: With abundant cord blood beta clonotypes, insertions were fewer; memory repertoires showed no such pattern.

TCRdb ran MiXCR on the 5' RACE reads and lists one entry per CDR3 protein. The sample records roughly 500,000 distinct CDR3 sequences, approximately 22% being singletons. CDR3 length: 13 amino acids. Trimming cost V 5 bases and J 3 bases, with 14 bases left between them. Germline V gives CDR1 DFQATT, CDR2 SNEGSKA (reference sequence). These data also formed part of another study, on T cells expressing NK-cell markers. From that report: In several donors, dominant CD3+CD56+NKG2C+ clonotypes ranked among the top 10 CD8+ clonotypes. Uncertainty persisted over the HCMV specificity of expanded NKG2C+ T cell clones.

The sequenced material came from CD4+ T cells sorted from blood. The genes are TRBV20-1 and TRBJ2-7; TRBD1 is a possible D gene (5 bases). The clonotype comes from a woman under 30 in good health. The CDR3: CSAVDSRLYEQYF. In DNA, the CDR3 is TGCAGTGCTGTAGACAGTCGTCTCTACGAGCAGTACTTC.